The TCR beta chain described here comes from a study of cytomegalovirus exposure and HLA in healthy donors. General study findings and limits: Indistinguishable V segments, including TRBV6-2 and TRBV6-3, were excluded.

The PCR ran on 60 Vbeta and 13 Jbeta primers. Libraries were prepared by immunoSEQ multiplex PCR; TCRdb keeps only in-frame clonotypes and omits some of them. Altogether about 130,000 clones are present, about four fifths being singletons, with the ten largest covering 5% to 6%. Trimming took off 4 bases at V and 4 bases at J, with 10 bases between the two ends. The CDR3 has 14 amino acids. Germline V gene lookup returns CDR1 SGHTA and CDR2 FQGNSA. Note on this clone: No antigen is known for it.

The clonotype comes from a man between 25 and 39 years old in good health and CMV-seronegative. Sequencing used PBMCs. The rearrangement joins TRBV7-2 to TRBJ1-4; D gene ambiguous. The CDR3 loop is CASSSTRLNEKLFF. In nucleotides, the CDR3 is TGTGCCAGCAGCTCGACTCGGCTTAATGAAAAACTGTTTTTT.